This TCR beta chain was documented in a study of T cells and Merkel cell carcinoma outcomes (dated by TCRdb to about 2020). About the full investigation: The tumor T-cell repertoire, together with T-cell density, was examined as a predictor of clinical outcome in patients with Merkel cell carcinoma. Study-wide findings and limitations: According to the report, clinical outcomes in Merkel cell carcinoma patients could be predicted using T-cell density together with features of the T-cell repertoire.

The V end loses 7 bases and the J end loses 1 base, and a stretch of 8 bases separates them. Looking up the germline V gene yields CDR1 LGHNT and CDR2 FRNRAP. The CDR3 starts with the cysteine, ends with the phenylalanine, and has 13 residues. Left in the record is the CDR3 DNA by itself, 39 bases read in frame from the first base. On this clone itself: It has no known antigen specificity. There are no base qualities to consult, and no much larger clone falls within one base.

To prepare the library, the immunoSEQ multiplex PCR assay was applied. As stored in TCRdb, this immuneACCESS dataset retains in-frame rearrangements with V and J assigned. A fraction of the clones does not appear; measured against another copy, unresolved V genes explain less than half of the discrepancy, and the remainder lacks a known reason. The sample table records 8,000 to 9,500 clones; roughly 84% of these occur just once. The top ten clones comprise 2.4% of the sample. The samples were taken from patients with Merkel cell carcinoma. Recombination connected TRBV12-5 to TRBJ2-1; the D gene is unclear. This sequence originates from a human donor with Merkel cell carcinoma. Sequenced sample: tumor tissue from Merkel cell carcinoma. This receptor has the CDR3 CASAGPSYNEQFF. The sequenced DNA is TGTGCTAGTGCTGGCCCGTCCTACAATGAGCAGTTCTTC.